Only one count was recorded for the clone carrying this T cell receptor (beta chain). The data derive from a study of control samples from healthy donors and cancer patients. Clones were read by immunoSEQ multiplex PCR, and TCRdb kept only the in-frame ones, dropping some. The sample has some 130,000 clones, roughly 89% seen once. V lost 6 bases and J 0 bases, leaving 17 bases between the germline ends. Germline lookup yields CDR1 PRHDT and CDR2 FYEKMQ (reference sequence). The CDR3 is made up of 16 amino acids. The chain is built from TRBV13 and TRBJ2-5, with D perhaps TRBD1 or TRBD2 (5 bases each). The source of this sequence is a young man in good health. Sequencing input: blood. CDR3 nucleotide sequence: TGTGCCAGCAGTCATCTAGTTGGGGGTGACCAAGAGACCCAGTACTTC. Residues: CASSHLVGGDQETQYF. The full variable domain, completed using reference TRBV13 and TRBJ2-5, is AAGVIQSPRHLIKEKRETATLKCYPIPRHDTVYWYQQGPGQDPQFLISFYEKMQSDKGSIPDRFSAQQFSDYHSELNMSSLELGDSALYFCASSHLVGGDQETQYFGPGTRLLVL.